This T cell receptor beta chain was sequenced during a study of OX40 agonist ivuxolimab in advanced cancers. Repertoires were generated with immunoSEQ multiplex PCR, while TCRdb's copy carries only in-frame clones and drops some. The sample has about 82,000 clones; approximately 85% are singletons. The sample holds one count of this clone. Specimen: CD4+ or CD8+ T cells sorted from blood, collected in a trial of the OX40 agonist ivuxolimab. The sequence derives from an adult with an advanced solid tumor such as melanoma, head and neck, liver or kidney cancer.

CDR3 sequence: CASRALGPGGNQPQHF. The CDR3 nucleotides read TGTGCCAGCAGAGCCTTAGGGCCCGGGGGCAATCAGCCCCAGCATTTT. J is TRBJ1-5 and V is TRBV2; no clear D. From germline, CDR1 is SNHLY and CDR2 FYNNEI. V lost 6 bases and J 2 bases, leaving 17 bases between the germline ends. This CDR3 is 16 amino acids long.